This T cell receptor beta chain was recorded in a study of cytomegalovirus exposure and HLA in healthy donors. This clone is a singleton in its sample. Its target is not known. The junction had 2 bases not matched to a gene; V was cut back by 2 bases and J by 2 bases. This CDR3 comprises 14 residues. Per germline, CDR1 MDHEN and CDR2 SYDVKM. Study-wide findings and caveats: Reports state that TCR beta sequences accurately predicted most subjects' HLA-A and HLA-B alleles. Several top significant clusters appeared, in a later analysis, to be linked to common viral pathogens.

Amplification used 60 Vbeta primers and 13 Jbeta primers. Data came from immunoSEQ multiplex PCR; TCRdb stores just in-frame clones and leaves some out. The sample records about 160,000 clones, roughly 80% being singletons. This receptor was obtained from a woman between 50 and 59 years old in good health and CMV-seronegative. This chain connects TRBV28 to TRBJ2-5; 7 bases match TRBD1. Sequenced material: PBMCs. CDR3 sequence (DNA): TGTGCCAGCAGTTTACCGGGACAGCAAGAGACCCAGTACTTC. Its protein is CASSLPGQQETQYF.